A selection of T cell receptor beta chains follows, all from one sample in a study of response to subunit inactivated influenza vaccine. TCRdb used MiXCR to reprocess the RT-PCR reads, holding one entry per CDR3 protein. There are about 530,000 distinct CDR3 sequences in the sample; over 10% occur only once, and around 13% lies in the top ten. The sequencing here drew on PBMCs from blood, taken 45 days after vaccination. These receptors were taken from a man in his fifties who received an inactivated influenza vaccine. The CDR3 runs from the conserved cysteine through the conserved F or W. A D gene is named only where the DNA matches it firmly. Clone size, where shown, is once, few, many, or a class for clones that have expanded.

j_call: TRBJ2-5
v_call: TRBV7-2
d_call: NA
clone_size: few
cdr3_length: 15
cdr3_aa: CASSRTWGVSETQYF
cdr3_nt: TGTGCCAGCAGCCGGACTTGGGGGGTGTCAGAGACCCAGTACTTC

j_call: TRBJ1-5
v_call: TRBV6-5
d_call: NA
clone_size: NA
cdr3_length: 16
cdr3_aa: CASSYSSGQFNQPQHF
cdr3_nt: TGTGCCAGCAGTTACTCGAGTGGGCAGTTCAATCAGCCCCAGCATTTT

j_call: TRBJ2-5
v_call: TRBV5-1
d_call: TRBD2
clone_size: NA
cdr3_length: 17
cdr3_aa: CASSPPGLAGVEEPQYF
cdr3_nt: TGCGCCAGCAGCCCCCCGGGACTAGCGGGAGTAGAAGAGCCCCAGTACTTC

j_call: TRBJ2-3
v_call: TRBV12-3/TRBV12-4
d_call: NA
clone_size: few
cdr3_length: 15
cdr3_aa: CASSWGALGTDTQYF
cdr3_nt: TGTGCCAGCAGTTGGGGGGCGCTTGGCACAGATACGCAGTATTTT

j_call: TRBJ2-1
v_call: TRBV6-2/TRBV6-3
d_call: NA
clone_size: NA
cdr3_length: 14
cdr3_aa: CARILAPSYNEQFF
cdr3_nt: TGTGCCAGGATTCTAGCACCGTCCTACAATGAGCAGTTCTTC

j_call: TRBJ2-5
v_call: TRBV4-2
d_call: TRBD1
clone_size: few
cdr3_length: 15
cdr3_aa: CASSQLGQGRETQYF
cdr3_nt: TGTGCCAGCAGCCAATTAGGACAGGGTAGGGAGACCCAGTACTTC

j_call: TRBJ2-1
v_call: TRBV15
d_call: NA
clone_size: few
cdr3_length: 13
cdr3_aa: CATSREGVNEQFF
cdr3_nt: TGTGCCACCAGCAGAGAGGGAGTGAATGAGCAGTTCTTC

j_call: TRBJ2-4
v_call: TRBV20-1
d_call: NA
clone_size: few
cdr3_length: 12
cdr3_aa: CSAGGLWNIQYF
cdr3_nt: TGCAGTGCAGGCGGCCTGTGGAACATTCAGTACTTC

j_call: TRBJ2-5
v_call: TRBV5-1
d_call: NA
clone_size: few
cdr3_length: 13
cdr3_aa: CASSLAELAAQYF
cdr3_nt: TGCGCCAGCAGCTTGGCAGAGTTAGCGGCCCAGTACTTC

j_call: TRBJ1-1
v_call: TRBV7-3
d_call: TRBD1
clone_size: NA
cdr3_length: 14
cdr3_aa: CASSRDRTNTEAFF
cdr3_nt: TGTGCCAGCAGCCGGGACAGGACAAACACTGAAGCTTTCTTT

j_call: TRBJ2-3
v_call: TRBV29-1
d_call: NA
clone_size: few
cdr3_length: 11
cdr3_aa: CSVPGPDTQYF
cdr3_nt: TGCAGCGTTCCAGGACCAGATACGCAGTATTTT

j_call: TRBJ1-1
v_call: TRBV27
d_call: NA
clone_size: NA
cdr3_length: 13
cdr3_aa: CASRFSGVGEAFF
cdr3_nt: TGTGCCAGCAGGTTTAGCGGGGTTGGTGAAGCTTTCTTT

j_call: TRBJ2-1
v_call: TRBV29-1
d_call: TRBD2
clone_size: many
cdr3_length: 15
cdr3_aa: CSVDSSGSSYNEQFF
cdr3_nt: TGCAGCGTTGACTCTAGCGGCAGCTCCTACAATGAGCAGTTCTTC

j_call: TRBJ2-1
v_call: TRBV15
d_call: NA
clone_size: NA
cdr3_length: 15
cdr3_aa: CATSRDRGGSNEQFF
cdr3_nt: TGTGCCACCAGCAGAGACAGGGGTGGGTCAAATGAGCAGTTCTTC

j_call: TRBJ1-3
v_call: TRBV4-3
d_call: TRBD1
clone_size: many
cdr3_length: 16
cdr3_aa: CASSQVPGQGRNTIYF
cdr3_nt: TGCGCCAGCAGCCAAGTCCCGGGACAGGGGAGAAACACCATATATTTT

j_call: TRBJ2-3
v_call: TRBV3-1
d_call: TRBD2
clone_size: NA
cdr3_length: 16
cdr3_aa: CASSQVWGGGTDTQYF
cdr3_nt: TGTGCCAGCAGCCAAGTCTGGGGGGGAGGCACAGATACGCAGTATTTT

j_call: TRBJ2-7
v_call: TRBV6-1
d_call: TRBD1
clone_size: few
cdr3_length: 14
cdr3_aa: CASSPLGQDYEQYF
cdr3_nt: TGTGCCAGCAGTCCCCTCGGACAGGATTACGAGCAGTACTTC

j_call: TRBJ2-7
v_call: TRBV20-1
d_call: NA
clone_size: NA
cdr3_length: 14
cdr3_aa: CSARGQHGTYEQYF
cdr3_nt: TGCAGTGCTCGAGGTCAGCACGGGACCTACGAGCAGTACTTC

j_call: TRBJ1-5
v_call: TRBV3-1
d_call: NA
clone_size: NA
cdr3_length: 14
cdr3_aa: CASSPDRYMAPQHF
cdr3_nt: TGTGCCAGCAGCCCCGACAGGTATATGGCGCCCCAGCATTTT

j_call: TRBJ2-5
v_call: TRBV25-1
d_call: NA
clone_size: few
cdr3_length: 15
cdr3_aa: CASSEWRSGVGTQYF
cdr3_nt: TGTGCCAGCAGTGAATGGAGGTCGGGGGTTGGGACCCAGTACTTC

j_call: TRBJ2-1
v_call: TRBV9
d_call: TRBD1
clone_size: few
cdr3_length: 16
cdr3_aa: CASSILDRSSYNEQFF
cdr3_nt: TGTGCCAGCAGCATACTGGACAGGAGCTCCTACAATGAGCAGTTCTTC

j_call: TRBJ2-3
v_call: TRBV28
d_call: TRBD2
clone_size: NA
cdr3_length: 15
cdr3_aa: CASSWASGNTDTQYF
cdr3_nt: TGTGCCAGCAGTTGGGCTAGCGGGAACACAGATACGCAGTATTTT

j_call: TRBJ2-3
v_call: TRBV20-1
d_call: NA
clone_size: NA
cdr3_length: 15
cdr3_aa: CSARDSGGGPDTQYF
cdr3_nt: TGCAGTGCTAGAGATAGCGGAGGGGGACCAGATACGCAGTATTTT

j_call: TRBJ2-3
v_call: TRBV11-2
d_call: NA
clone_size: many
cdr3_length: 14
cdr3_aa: CASSSHPLEGRQYF
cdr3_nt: TGTGCCAGCAGCTCGCACCCTCTGGAGGGGAGGCAGTATTTT

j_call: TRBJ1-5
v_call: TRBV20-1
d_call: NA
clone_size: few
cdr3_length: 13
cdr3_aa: CSASTDTNQPQHF
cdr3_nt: TGCAGTGCCTCGACAGATACAAATCAGCCCCAGCATTTT

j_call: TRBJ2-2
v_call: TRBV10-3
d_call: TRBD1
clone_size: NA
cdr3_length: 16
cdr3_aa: CAISELGQKNTGELFF
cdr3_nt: TGTGCCATCAGTGAGTTGGGACAGAAGAACACCGGGGAGCTGTTTTTT

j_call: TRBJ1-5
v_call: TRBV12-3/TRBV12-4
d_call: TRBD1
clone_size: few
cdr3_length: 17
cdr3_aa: CASRKGGGTAKNQPQHF
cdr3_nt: TGTGCCAGCAGGAAGGGCGGTGGGACAGCGAAGAATCAGCCCCAGCATTTT

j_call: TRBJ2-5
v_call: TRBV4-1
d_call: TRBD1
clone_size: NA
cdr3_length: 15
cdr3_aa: CASSQFTGGQETQYF
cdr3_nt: TGCGCCAGCAGCCAGTTTACAGGGGGCCAAGAGACCCAGTACTTC

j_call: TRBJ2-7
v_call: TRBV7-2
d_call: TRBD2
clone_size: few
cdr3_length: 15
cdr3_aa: CASSAYLAGVYEQYF
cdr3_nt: TGTGCCAGCAGCGCTTACCTAGCGGGGGTTTACGAGCAGTACTTC

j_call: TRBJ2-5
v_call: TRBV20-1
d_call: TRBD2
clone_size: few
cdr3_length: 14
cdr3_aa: CSARVAGDTETQYF
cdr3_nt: TGCAGTGCTAGAGTAGCGGGAGATACGGAGACCCAGTACTTC

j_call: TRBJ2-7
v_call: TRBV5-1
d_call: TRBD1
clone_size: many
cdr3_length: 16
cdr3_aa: CASSRGQGGIGDEQYF
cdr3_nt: TGCGCCAGCAGCAGAGGACAGGGAGGAATTGGGGACGAGCAGTACTTC

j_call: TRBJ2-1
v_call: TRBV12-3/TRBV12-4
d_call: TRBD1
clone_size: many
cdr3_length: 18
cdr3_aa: CASSSGGQGGEWDNEQFF
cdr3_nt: TGTGCCAGCAGTTCAGGGGGACAGGGAGGAGAATGGGACAATGAGCAGTTCTTC

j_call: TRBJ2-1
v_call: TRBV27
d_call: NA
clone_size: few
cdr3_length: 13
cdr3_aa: CASSFAGAYEQFF
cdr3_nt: TGTGCCAGCAGTTTTGCCGGGGCGTATGAGCAGTTCTTC

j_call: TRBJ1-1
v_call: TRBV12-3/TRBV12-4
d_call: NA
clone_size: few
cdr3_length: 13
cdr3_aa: CASSLRARTEAFF
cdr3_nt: TGTGCCAGCAGTTTAAGAGCGCGCACTGAAGCTTTCTTT

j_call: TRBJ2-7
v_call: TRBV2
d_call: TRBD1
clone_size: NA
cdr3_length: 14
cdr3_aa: CASKPGQGWGEQYF
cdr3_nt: TGTGCCAGCAAGCCGGGACAGGGCTGGGGCGAGCAGTACTTC

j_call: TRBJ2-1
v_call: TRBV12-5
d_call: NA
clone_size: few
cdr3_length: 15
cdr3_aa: CASGLETGSYNEQFF
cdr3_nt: TGTGCTAGTGGTTTGGAGACAGGATCCTACAATGAGCAGTTCTTC